These 29 T cell receptor beta chains share one sample of origin, sequenced in a study of tumor-infiltrating lymphocytes in primary liver carcinoma. From approximately 490 ng total RNA, TCR beta cDNA was generated with a primer in the constant region. Library construction for TCR beta comprised three nested multiplex PCR rounds performed with slightly modified ARM-PCR. PCR rounds one and two used TRBV1-TRBV30 forward primers with a C-beta reverse primer for approximately 10 cycles each. From the multiplex PCR reads, TCRdb called clonotypes with MiXCR, one entry per CDR3 protein. The repertoire holds roughly 200,000 distinct CDR3 sequences, with around 81% as singletons. Co-extraction of both nucleic acids (RNA and DNA) used roughly 19-33 mg of unsorted bulk tissue. Sequenced sample: tumor tissue from primary liver carcinoma. These receptors were obtained from a middle-aged man with primary liver carcinoma and hepatitis B virus infection.

This chain connects TRBV11-2 to TRBJ2-1; 12 bases fit TRBD2. The CDR3 loop spans 14 amino acids. Germline lookup yields CDR1 SGHAT and CDR2 FQNNGV. CDR3 coding DNA: TGTGTCAACAGCTTAGATACTAGCGGGAGGTCGCTGTTCTTC. As protein: CVNSLDTSGRSLFF.

V usage is TRBV6-6 and J usage is TRBJ2-1; possible D gene TRBD2, 6 bases. The CDR3 length is 15 residues. Germline V gene data show CDR1 as MNHNY and CDR2 as SVGAGI (reference sequence). Between the trimmed V and J ends, which lost 4 bases and 11 bases, there was a span of 21 bases. CDR3 region: CASSFSEETGDKQFF. The DNA of the CDR3 is TGTGCCAGCAGTTTCTCTGAAGAGACGGGAGATAAGCAGTTCTTC.

Remarks on this clonotype: The conserved phenylalanine or tryptophan normally closing the CDR3 is absent here, so this likely arose from a read error. CDR3 bases: TGCAGCCTTGAAGATCCAGGAGGGGGCTCCTACGAGCAGTACTTA. This codes for CSLEDPGGGSYEQYL. This chain uses TRBV29-1 with TRBJ2-7; tentatively, D is TRBD1 or TRBD2 (6 bases each). This CDR3 region has 15 residues. Germline V gives CDR1 SQVTM, CDR2 ANQGSEA.

As concerns this clonotype: The junction and the germline gene differ at one end; a read error may be behind it. This chain connects TRBV6-1 to TRBJ2-2, with TRBD1 as a possible D gene (8 bases). CDR3 length: 15 amino acids. Germline V gene sequence: CDR1 MNHNS, CDR2 SASEGT. In DNA, the CDR3 is TGTGCCACCCGGACCGAGACAGGGGAAAGCGGGGAGTTGTTTTTT. Translating it yields CATRTETGESGELFF.

As regards this clonotype: An end of the junction differs from the germline gene, which may be a read error. The CDR3 region is CASNLDPGGLRLFF. The CDR3 DNA reads TGTGCCAGCAACTTAGATCCTGGGGGGCTCAGGCTATTTTTT. This rearrangement joins TRBV11-2 to TRBJ1-4; perhaps TRBD1 as D (6 bases). Germline V gene lookup returns CDR1 SGHAT and CDR2 FQNNGV. CDR3 length: 14 amino acids.

CDR3 in amino acids: CASSDSLSENNEYFF. CDR3 DNA: TGTGCCAGCAGTGACAGTTTATCCGAAAATAATGAGTACTTCTTC. This chain uses TRBV7-9 with TRBJ2-1; D is perhaps TRBD1 (5 bases). The CDR3 is 15 residues long. V dropped 6 bases and J dropped 16 bases, with 28 bases sitting between them. Germline CDR1 and CDR2: SEHNR and FQNEAQ (reference sequence).

The chain joins TRBV6-6 to TRBJ2-3, with TRBD2 identical over 13 bases. The CDR3 has 16 amino acids. The V gene's germline CDR1 is MNHNY and CDR2 SVGAGI (reference sequence). The CDR3 loop reads CTTRLAGGPRTDMRYF. In nucleotides, the CDR3 is TGTACCACCCGACTAGCGGGAGGTCCCCGCACAGATATGCGGTATTTT.

Of note for this clonotype: The junction departs from the called germline gene at one end, perhaps through a read error. The gene calls are TRBV6-6 and TRBJ1-1; the D is unclear. The CDR3 contains 13 residues. The germline gives CDR1 MNHNY, CDR2 SVGAGI (reference sequence). The CDR3 DNA sequence: TGTGCCAGCAGTCGGCACATGAACTCTGAAGCTGTCTTT. Protein product: CASSRHMNSEAVF.

This clonotype was found once. Germline is not matched at one junction end, which may reflect a read error. This sequence joins TRBV6-1 and TRBJ2-1; 9 bases are shared with TRBD2. Germline assignment: CDR1 MNHNS and CDR2 SASEGT. This CDR3 comprises 14 residues. CDR3 residues: CASRELAGMNEQLF. The CDR3 DNA is TGTGCCAGCAGAGAACTAGCGGGTATGAATGAGCAGCTCTTC.

On this clonotype: The junction departs from germline at one end; a sequencing error may be responsible. This chain connects TRBV7-9 to TRBJ2-1; D unclear. Germline V gene lookup returns CDR1 SEHNR and CDR2 FQNEAQ (reference sequence). CDR3 length: 14 residues. The chain's CDR3 is CASNLGGVDNEQFF. Here the CDR3 DNA reads TGTGCCAGCAACTTAGGTGGGGTGGACAATGAGCAGTTCTTC.

A note on this clonotype: The junction shows a germline mismatch at one end, possibly a read error. J is TRBJ2-7 and V is TRBV11-2, with D perhaps matching TRBD2 (6 bases). The length of the CDR3 is 13 residues. CDR1 and CDR2 (germline): SGHAT, FQNNGV. The CDR3 sequence: CASSLSERVQYYF. DNA of the CDR3: TGTGCCAGTAGCTTAAGTGAGCGGGTCCAGTACTACTTC.

As concerns this clonotype: Germline is not matched at one junction end, which may reflect a read error. The chain employs TRBV11-2 and TRBJ2-6, with D perhaps matching TRBD1 (5 bases). This CDR3 is 15 amino acids long. Germline CDR1 and CDR2: SGHAT and FQNNGV. Written as DNA, the CDR3 is TGTGCCACCCAGGGTCCGCGCTCTGGGGTCAACGTCCTGACTTTC. Translating gives CATQGPRSGVNVLTF.

Notes on this clonotype: The junction departs from the called germline gene at one end, perhaps through a read error. This chain connects TRBV4-1 to TRBJ1-6, with 7 bases identical to TRBD1. This CDR3 spans 17 amino acids. Germline lookup yields CDR1 MGHRA and CDR2 YSYEKL. In nucleotides, the CDR3 is TGCGCCAGCAGTCAAGACCGGGGACAGAGGCGTGGGTCACCTCTCCACTTT. Translated: CASSQDRGQRRGSPLHF.

Turning to this clonotype: This is likely a read error, given that the CDR3 carries no conserved phenylalanine or tryptophan at its end. J is TRBJ2-7 and V is TRBV6-6; no clear D gene. Germline V gives CDR1 MNHNY, CDR2 SVGAGI (reference sequence). The CDR3 runs 16 residues. V was pared by 10 bases and J by 0 bases, with 22 bases between. The chain's CDR3 is CANLLDGGTSSYEQYL. As DNA, the CDR3 is TGTGCCAATCTTTTGGATGGCGGAACAAGCTCCTACGAGCAGTACTTA.

The chain is built from TRBV4-2 and TRBJ2-3; D perhaps matches TRBD2 (5 bases). This CDR3 has 15 amino acids. The germline gives CDR1 LGHNA, CDR2 YNFKEQ. V lost 5 bases and J 1 base, leaving 13 bases between the germline ends. The CDR3 bases are TGTGCCAGCAGCGGATTTGAGGAGGGCACAGATACGCAGTATTTT. It encodes CASSGFEEGTDTQYF.

There are a few counts of this clonotype. The junction shows a germline mismatch at one end, possibly a read error. The chain uses TRBV14 and TRBJ1-6; D is unresolved. Germline values: CDR1 SGHDN, CDR2 FVKESK. CDR3 length: 15 residues. DNA of the CDR3: TGTGCCAGCAGCCAAGAGTTTCTGGGGAATTCACCCTTCCACTTT. Translation gives CASSQEFLGNSPFHF.

In its sample, this clonotype was seen a few times. A read error may produce the germline difference seen at one junction end. The chain links TRBV29-1 to TRBJ2-3, with 9 bases aligning to TRBD2. The germline gives CDR1 SQVTM, CDR2 ANQGSEA. The CDR3 contains 14 residues. The CDR3 spells CSFVAGDSGDMQYF. The DNA of the CDR3 is TGCAGCTTCGTAGCGGGAGATAGTGGTGATATGCAGTATTTT.

The chain carries TRBV28 and TRBJ2-7, with D maybe TRBD1 (6 bases). The CDR3 contains 17 residues. Germline values: CDR1 MDHEN, CDR2 SYDVKM. V was cut by 5 bases and J by 1 base, with 21 bases left in between. This CDR3 reads CASSTGTWTGSSYEQYF. Here the CDR3 DNA reads TGTGCCAGCAGTACAGGGACCTGGACGGGGTCTTCCTACGAGCAGTACTTC.

Points on this clonotype: At one of its ends the junction is not consistent with the germline gene, which may arise from a read error. The rearrangement joins TRBV12-3 or TRBV12-4 to TRBJ2-1; 10 nucleotides line up with TRBD2. This CDR3 is 16 amino acids long. CDR3 DNA sequence: TGTGACAACAGTTTATATGTGCTAGCGGGGGACAATGAACAGTTCTTC. Encoded protein: CDNSLYVLAGDNEQFF.

For this clonotype: The CDR3 does not end in the conserved phenylalanine or tryptophan, so this is likely a read error. This chain links TRBV4-3 with TRBJ2-5, with 12 bases aligning to TRBD2. The V gene end was trimmed by 1 base and the J gene end by 9 bases; junction bases not matched to a gene: 12. CDR1 and CDR2 (germline): LGHNA, YSLEER. The CDR3 covers 17 residues. This CDR3 is CASSQAASGRALEAQYS. The CDR3 DNA sequence: TGCGCCAGCAGCCAAGCGGCTAGCGGGAGGGCCCTGGAGGCCCAGTACTCC.

About this clonotype itself: Relative to the germline gene, one junction end is altered; a read error may explain this. The V and J genes are TRBV29-1 and TRBJ2-2; TRBD1 or TRBD2 may be the D gene (5 bases each). Germline V gives CDR1 SQVTM, CDR2 ANQGSEA. The CDR3 loop spans 15 amino acids. CDR3 DNA: TGCAGCCTTGGTTTAGGGTGGGGGATGACCGGGGAGCCGTTTTTT. Its protein is CSLGLGWGMTGEPFF.

As to this clonotype: One end of the junction fails to match germline, which may point to a read error. The chain carries TRBV6-5 and TRBJ2-1; D not certain. Germline V gene sequence: CDR1 MNHEY, CDR2 SVGAGI. The CDR3 has 16 amino acids. The CDR3 DNA is TGTGACAGCAGTTCCTCTATGAGCGCCTCCTACATTGAGCAGTTCTTC. Its protein product is CDSSSSMSASYIEQFF.

The sample holds one count of this clonotype. One end of the junction fails to match germline, which may point to a read error. For the CDR3, the DNA is TGTGCCAGCAGTGACAGTTTATCTGAAATCAATGAGCAATTCTTC. Amino acid sequence: CASSDSLSEINEQFF. This chain uses TRBV7-9 with TRBJ2-1, with a possible D match to TRBD1 (5 bases). The CDR3 has 15 residues. CDR1 SEHNR and CDR2 FQNEAQ come from the germline V gene (reference sequence). Using reference TRBV7-9 and TRBJ2-1 for the parts outside the CDR3, the full variable domain is DTGVSQNPRHKITKRGQNVTFRCDPISEHNRLYWYRQTLGQGPEFLTYFQNEAQLEKSRLLSDRFSAERPKGSFSTLEIQRTEQGDSAMYLCASSDSLSEINEQFFGPGTRLTVL.

Of note for this clonotype: One junction end does not reproduce the germline sequence, and a read error may be involved. The chain has TRBV28 and TRBJ2-4; D gene unclear. The CDR3 contains 16 residues. Germline V lookup: CDR1 MDHEN, CDR2 SYDVKM. The CDR3 DNA follows: TGTGCTAGCAGGCCCGCGTTAGGGTTAGCCAAAAACAATCAGTACTTC. Protein: CASRPALGLAKNNQYF.

The chain has TRBV4-2 and TRBJ1-4, with unresolved D. This CDR3 is 16 amino acids long. Trimming cost V 2 bases and J 5 bases, with 15 bases left between them. CDR1 and CDR2 from the germline V gene are LGHNA and YNFKEQ. The CDR3 reads CASSQQAARANEKLFF. The CDR3 DNA reads TGTGCCAGCAGCCAACAGGCGGCACGAGCCAATGAAAAACTGTTTTTT.

Remarks on this clonotype: Given a much more abundant clone one base away, this may be a read error. The conserved closing phenylalanine or tryptophan is absent in this CDR3, likely reflecting a read error. J is TRBJ2-5 and V is TRBV4-3; D gene ambiguous. This CDR3 has 15 residues. V was pared by 2 bases and J by 7 bases, with 17 bases between. The germline CDR1 and CDR2 sequences are LGHNA and YSLEER. The CDR3 sequence: CASSQTFGSWGTQYY. The CDR3 bases are TGCGCCAGCAGCCAAACGTTCGGGTCTTGGGGGACCCAGTACTAC.

The J gene is TRBJ2-7, the V gene TRBV6-1; D unresolved. This CDR3 is built from 15 residues. Looked up from germline, CDR1 is MNHNS and CDR2 is SASEGT. The V end was cut by 2 bases, the J end by 0 bases, with 11 bases between. This chain's CDR3 is CASSEHKQSSYEQYF. The CDR3 nucleotides read TGTGCCAGCAGTGAACACAAGCAAAGCTCCTACGAGCAGTACTTC.

With respect to this clonotype: Since no conserved phenylalanine or tryptophan closes the CDR3, a read error is the likely cause. The chain carries TRBV11-2 and TRBJ2-2; TRBD1 is a possible D gene (5 bases). This CDR3 has 14 amino acids. Germline V gene lookup returns CDR1 SGHAT and CDR2 FQNNGV. The CDR3 bases are TGTGCCAGGAGCACAGACTCGGACACCGGAGAGCTGTTTTTG. Protein sequence: CARSTDSDTGELFL.

Points on this clonotype: One end of the junction does not line up with germline, which may come from a read error. The chain employs TRBV5-8 and TRBJ2-1, with 8 bases fitting TRBD2. CDR3 length: 19 residues. Germline CDR1 SGHTS, CDR2 YDEGEE. This chain's CDR3 is CDSRITGTSGSLAYNEQFF. The CDR3, as DNA: TGTGACAGCAGGATCACGGGAACTAGCGGTAGCTTAGCGTACAATGAGCAGTTCTTC.